This TCR beta chain was sequenced in a study of T cells after posttransplantation cyclophosphamide. General study points: Later blood repertoires were often dominated by clones from the donor CD8+ memory compartment.

This clone was found many times. What it binds is not known. The CDR3 sequence is 9 residues long. V was shortened by 8 bases and J by 6 bases, with 6 bases between the two germline ends. Germline CDR1 SGHRS, CDR2 YFSETQ. Profiled with immunoSEQ multiplex PCR; TCRdb holds only in-frame clones, not every one. Recorded here are 40,000 to 45,000 clones, none singletons. The sequencing input was PBMCs. This TCR was sampled from a man in his forties or fifties in good health, CMV-negative, and a related stem cell transplant donor. The V gene is TRBV5-1, the J gene TRBJ2-7; D unresolved. CDR3 sequence: CASPSEQYF. The DNA for the CDR3 is TGCGCCAGTCCCAGCGAGCAGTACTTC.